This paragraph reports one TCR beta chain. With V trimmed by 3 bases and J by 7 bases, 10 bases remained unmatched. CDR1 is MNHEY, CDR2 SVGAGI, per germline. The CDR3 sequence is 16 residues long. This specimen comes from a study of early T cells in non-severe SARS-CoV-2 infection. A single record per CDR3 protein comes from TCRdb applying MiXCR to the 5' RACE reads. The sample contains 90,000 to 100,000 distinct CDR3 sequences, 13% of which appear only once. This TCR came from an adult who was a healthcare worker with PCR-confirmed SARS-CoV-2 infection or an uninfected control (not recorded which). The rearrangement joins TRBV6-5 to TRBJ2-7; 12 bases agree with TRBD1. Sequencing was done on a sample of whole blood. The CDR3 region is CASSYPGTGGAQEQYF. Written as DNA, the CDR3 is TGTGCCAGCAGTTATCCCGGGACAGGGGGCGCGCAGGAGCAGTACTTC.